These 32 T cell receptor beta chains originate from one sample sequenced in a study of blood T cell repertoires in COVID-19. Sequencing used immunoSEQ multiplex PCR; TCRdb keeps in-frame clones, though not all of them. The sample holds some 220,000 clones; around 80% are singletons and the top ten take approximately 5.7%. Material for sequencing was peripheral blood. The receptors stem from a human donor in a cohort sampled during active COVID-19.

This chain uses TRBV27 with TRBJ2-6; perhaps TRBD1 as D (5 bases). The germline V gene encodes CDR1 MNHEY and CDR2 SMNVEV (reference sequence). The CDR3 is 14 amino acids. Trimming pared 7 bases from V and 1 base from J, leaving 8 bases between. For the CDR3, the DNA is TGTGCCAGCACAACAGGATCTGGGGCCAACGTCCTGACTTTC. Amino acid sequence: CASTTGSGANVLTF.

A note on this clone: A junction boundary mismatches the germline segment, possibly from a read error. This chain joins TRBV20-1 and TRBJ1-1, with TRBD1 as a possible D gene (6 bases). The CDR3 totals 11 residues. CDR1 and CDR2 (germline): DFQATT, SNEGSKA (reference sequence). For the CDR3, the DNA is TGCAGTGCTAGAGACGGACGGCAAGGGGGATTT. This translates into CSARDGRQGGF.

V and J are TRBV24-1 and TRBJ1-1; no clear D. V was shortened by 2 bases and J by 1 base, with 4 bases between the two germline ends. The germline V gene has CDR1 KGHDR and CDR2 SFDVKD. The CDR3 is made up of 13 amino acids. DNA of the CDR3: TGTGCCACCAGTGATTCCAGGAACACTGAAGCTTTCTTT. Amino acids: CATSDSRNTEAFF.

Many counts were recorded for this clone. The CDR3, as DNA: TGTGCCAGCAGTCCAGGGTACTCTGAAGCTTTCTTT. Translating gives CASSPGYSEAFF. The chain has TRBV6-5 and TRBJ1-1; the D gene is possibly TRBD1 (5 bases). Germline assignment: CDR1 MNHEY and CDR2 SVGAGI. The CDR3 length is 12 residues. Trimming removed 5 bases from V and 6 bases from J, with 10 bases in between.

J is TRBJ2-2 and V is TRBV11-2; D remains unclear. CDR3 length equals 13 residues. Trimming shortened V by 3 bases and J by 7 bases, and 9 bases separated the two germline ends. Germline lookup yields CDR1 SGHAT and CDR2 FQNNGV. In DNA, the CDR3 is TGTGCCAGCAGCTTGGGCATCCGCGGGGAGCTGTTTTTT. It translates to CASSLGIRGELFF.

This clone was picked up one time. The chain recombines TRBV6-5 with TRBJ2-7; tentatively, D is TRBD1 (6 bases). The CDR3 contains 13 residues. Per the germline V gene, CDR1 is MNHEY and CDR2 is SVGAGI. Trimming took off 5 bases at V and 4 bases at J, with 12 bases between the two ends. This chain's CDR3 is CASSPPTGYEQYF. Here the CDR3 DNA reads TGTGCCAGCAGTCCTCCGACAGGATACGAGCAGTACTTC.

The rearrangement joins TRBV12-3 or TRBV12-4 to TRBJ2-7; 8 positions agree with TRBD1. V was clipped by 3 bases and J by 5 bases; unmatched bases: 3. This CDR3 has 13 residues. The CDR3 sequence is CASSFKQGDEQYF. The CDR3 nucleotides read TGTGCCAGCAGTTTCAAACAGGGGGACGAGCAGTACTTC.

The chain carries TRBV6-5 and TRBJ2-1, with 10 bases that match TRBD2. The junction had 7 bases not matched to a gene; V was cut back by 2 bases and J by 9 bases. Germline V lookup: CDR1 MNHEY, CDR2 SVGAGI. CDR3 length: 15 residues. In nucleotides, the CDR3 is TGTGCCAGCAGTTACGGACTAGCGGACGGTAGTGAGCAGTTCTTC. Translation: CASSYGLADGSEQFF.

The chain combines TRBV19 with TRBJ2-3; 7 bases are shared with TRBD1. CDR1 LNHDA and CDR2 SQIVND come from the germline V gene (reference sequence). V dropped 3 bases and J dropped 2; count of bases not matched to a gene: 11. The CDR3 is 17 amino acids. The CDR3 coding sequence is TGTGCCAGTAGTATTGGTTGGAGGACAGGAGACACAGATACGCAGTATTTT. Protein: CASSIGWRTGDTDTQYF.

The rearrangement uses TRBV5-4 and TRBJ1-1, with 7 bases that match TRBD1. CDR1 is SGHNT, CDR2 YYREEE, per germline (reference sequence). The CDR3 consists of 13 residues. V lost 4 bases, J lost 6 bases, and 6 bases stayed unmatched. The CDR3 DNA reads as TGTGCCAGCAGCCACGGGGGACAGCCTGAAGCTTTCTTT. It yields the protein CASSHGGQPEAFF.

For this clone: The same CDR3 arises from other DNA sequences in this sample as well. The rearrangement links TRBV12-3 or TRBV12-4 to TRBJ2-7; TRBD1 matches 8 bases. The CDR3 runs 13 residues. With 5 bases clipped from V and 3 bases from J, the junction kept 3 bases outside the gene matches. The CDR3 loop is CASSLGQGYEQYF. In DNA form, the CDR3 reads TGTGCCAGCAGTCTCGGACAGGGCTACGAGCAGTACTTC.

V gene TRBV9 combines with J gene TRBJ1-1, with a weak D call TRBD1 (5 bases). Trimming took off 0 bases at V and 0 bases at J, with 12 bases between the two ends. CDR3 size: 16 residues. Germline CDR1 and CDR2: SGDLS and YYNGEE. The CDR3 sequence is CASSVGQGYMNTEAFF. CDR3 sequence (DNA): TGTGCCAGCAGCGTAGGGCAGGGTTATATGAACACTGAAGCTTTCTTT.

V and J are TRBV4-1 and TRBJ1-1; D not certain. Germline values: CDR1 MGHRA, CDR2 YSYEKL. The CDR3 totals 13 residues. V dropped 5 bases and J dropped 4 bases, with 11 bases sitting between them. This CDR3 reads CASSTSSGTEAFF. Written as DNA, the CDR3 is TGCGCCAGCAGCACGAGTTCGGGCACTGAAGCTTTCTTT.

The chain has TRBV4-1 and TRBJ2-7, with 7 nucleotides matching TRBD1. CDR1 is MGHRA and CDR2 is YSYEKL in the germline V gene. The CDR3 has 16 residues. V shed 2 bases and J 1 base; nucleotides not matched to a gene: 8. CDR3 sequence reads: CASSQLGTAQSYEQYF. In nucleotides, the CDR3 is TGCGCCAGCAGCCAACTTGGGACAGCCCAATCCTACGAGCAGTACTTC.

This rearrangement joins TRBV18 to TRBJ2-3; weak D call: TRBD1 (6 bases). Trimming removed 4 bases from V and 1 base from J, with 9 bases in between. Germline values: CDR1 KGHSH, CDR2 LQKENI. This CDR3 region has 14 residues. The chain's CDR3 is CASSLRQGTDTQYF. The CDR3, as DNA: TGTGCCAGCTCACTCAGACAGGGCACAGATACGCAGTATTTT.

The chain couples TRBV12-5 to TRBJ1-1; perhaps TRBD1 as D (6 bases). CDR3 length: 16 amino acids. Germline lookup yields CDR1 LGHNT and CDR2 FRNRAP. Trimming stripped 5 bases from V and 1 base from J, with 17 bases between. The CDR3 sequence: CASGTRDTRGNTEAFF. CDR3 DNA: TGTGCTAGTGGTACCCGGGACACCCGGGGGAACACTGAAGCTTTCTTT. Based on the CDR3 plus reference TRBV12-5 and TRBJ1-1, the full variable domain is DARVTQTPRHKVTEMGQEVTMRCQPILGHNTVFWYRQTMMQGLELLAYFRNRAPLDDSGMPKDRFSAEMPDATLATLKIQPSEPRDSAVYFCASGTRDTRGNTEAFFGQGTRLTVV.

The rearrangement uses TRBV27 and TRBJ1-2, with 7 bases that match TRBD1. The CDR3 loop spans 14 amino acids. The V and J ends lost 6 bases and 3 bases, in that order; junction bases with no gene match: 7. Per the germline V gene, CDR1 is MNHEY and CDR2 is SMNVEV (reference sequence). CDR3 protein: CASRRTGPHYGYTF. In DNA form, the CDR3 reads TGTGCCAGCAGACGGACAGGCCCTCACTATGGCTACACCTTC.

The chain combines TRBV11-1 with TRBJ2-3, with 7 nucleotides matching TRBD1. The germline V gene encodes CDR1 SGHAT and CDR2 FQDESV (reference sequence). The V segment lost 5 bases and the J segment 3 bases; nucleotides outside the gene matches: 8. The length of the CDR3 is 15 residues. The CDR3 region is CASSPPGQITDTQYF. The CDR3 DNA sequence: TGTGCCAGCAGCCCTCCGGGACAGATTACAGATACGCAGTATTTT.

The rearrangement uses TRBV5-1 and TRBJ2-7, with 8 nucleotides matching TRBD1. The CDR3 is made up of 15 amino acids. CDR1 and CDR2 from the germline V gene are SGHRS and YFSETQ. V lost 4 bases to trimming and J lost 0 bases; unmatched junction nucleotides: 6. DNA for the CDR3: TGCGCCAGCAGCGCGACAGGGGCGCGCTCCTACGAGCAGTACTTC. It is translated as CASSATGARSYEQYF.

V usage is TRBV18 and J usage is TRBJ2-2; the D gene is possibly TRBD1 (5 bases). V was shortened by 2 bases and J by 5 bases, with 15 bases between the two germline ends. CDR3 length equals 16 residues. Germline V gene data show CDR1 as KGHSH and CDR2 as LQKENI. The CDR3, as DNA: TGTGCCAGCTCACCATTGATTGACAGCTTTACCGGGGAGCTGTTTTTT. This sequence encodes CASSPLIDSFTGELFF.

The V call is TRBV30, the J call TRBJ1-5; D is uncertain. Trimming shortened V by 7 bases and J by 5 bases, and 12 bases separated the two germline ends. The length of the CDR3 is 12 residues. Germline V gene data show CDR1 as GTSNPN and CDR2 as SVGIG (reference sequence). The CDR3 is CASGTLDQPQHF. The CDR3 nucleotides are TGTGCCTCTGGTACTCTCGATCAGCCCCAGCATTTT.

The chain employs TRBV4-1 and TRBJ2-4; 9 positions match TRBD1. J lost 3 bases, V lost 0 bases, and 12 bases had no gene match. The CDR3 contains 19 residues. CDR1 is MGHRA and CDR2 is YSYEKL in the germline V gene. As DNA, the CDR3 is TGCGCCAGCAGCCAAGATAATGAGGGGACAGGGAAAGACAAAAACATTCAGTACTTC. Residues: CASSQDNEGTGKDKNIQYF.

At least ten counts were recorded for this clone. V is TRBV19 and J is TRBJ2-1; possible D gene TRBD1, 5 bases. V shed 1 base and J shed 3 bases, with 10 bases lying between them. The V gene's germline CDR1 is LNHDA and CDR2 SQIVND (reference sequence). The CDR3 consists of 15 residues. CDR3 coding DNA: TGTGCCAGTAGTATAGCTGGCAGGGACTACAATGAGCAGTTCTTC. It encodes CASSIAGRDYNEQFF.

This clone was seen a few times. The same CDR3 also results from other DNA sequences found in this sample. This chain uses TRBV27 with TRBJ2-3; D call uncertain. The V gene lost 3 bases and the J gene lost 1 base, with 5 bases spanning the gap. The CDR3 is 13 amino acids. The germline gives CDR1 MNHEY, CDR2 SMNVEV (reference sequence). The CDR3 DNA is TGTGCCAGCAGTTTCCCCGGCACAGATACGCAGTATTTT. Translation: CASSFPGTDTQYF.

This sequence joins TRBV6-5 and TRBJ2-2; 8 positions match TRBD2. The CDR3 length is 15 residues. The ends lost 7 bases at V and 1 base at J; junction bases unmatched: 5. Germline V gene sequence: CDR1 MNHEY, CDR2 SVGAGI. The CDR3 DNA reads as TGTGCCAGCAAGAGGACTAGCCTGAACACCGGGGAGCTGTTTTTT. Translating it yields CASKRTSLNTGELFF.

V usage is TRBV2 and J usage is TRBJ2-1, with 14 bases lining up with TRBD2. Germline CDR1 SNHLY, CDR2 FYNNEI. With 4 bases clipped from V and 4 bases from J, the junction kept 0 bases outside the gene matches. The CDR3 consists of 15 residues. The CDR3: CASSGTSGGYNEQFF. The CDR3 coding sequence is TGTGCCAGCAGTGGGACTAGCGGGGGGTACAATGAGCAGTTCTTC.

The chain combines TRBV7-9 with TRBJ2-2; the D gene is possibly TRBD2 (6 bases). The V gene's germline CDR1 is SEHNR and CDR2 FQNEAQ (reference sequence). The CDR3 spans 19 residues. The CDR3 spells CAARPPPGLRGVNTGELFF. The CDR3 DNA reads TGTGCAGCGAGGCCACCCCCCGGTTTACGCGGGGTGAACACCGGGGAGCTGTTTTTT.

The chain uses TRBV2 and TRBJ2-7; 9 bases line up with TRBD1. Trimming removed 5 bases from V and 5 bases from J; junction bases left unmatched: 1. CDR3 length equals 12 residues. Germline CDR1 and CDR2: SNHLY and FYNNEI. CDR3 in amino acids: CASSRDRDEQYF. Here the CDR3 DNA reads TGTGCCAGCAGTAGGGACAGGGACGAGCAGTACTTC.

The chain couples TRBV5-1 to TRBJ2-3; 8 bases map to TRBD1. J lost 4 bases, V lost 0 bases, and 4 bases had no gene match. The CDR3 runs 15 residues. Germline CDR1 SGHRS, CDR2 YFSETQ. CDR3 region: CASSLGGQDADTQYF. Here the CDR3 DNA reads TGCGCCAGCAGCTTGGGGGGACAGGACGCAGATACGCAGTATTTT.

The chain joins TRBV14 to TRBJ2-2, with a weak D call TRBD2 (5 bases). Germline CDR1 SGHDN, CDR2 FVKESK. There are 15 residues in the CDR3. Trimming took 10 bases from V and 4 from J, leaving 19 bases between them. In DNA form, the CDR3 reads TGTGCCACCATTCAATTGGGAGTGGGCACCGGGGAGCTGTTTTTT. Its protein is CATIQLGVGTGELFF.

This clone has just one count. The rearrangement uses TRBV12-3 or TRBV12-4 and TRBJ2-7; 7 nucleotides line up with TRBD1. After removal of 4 bases from V and 3 bases from J, the junction contained 3 bases not matched to a gene. The CDR3 is made up of 13 amino acids. The CDR3 region is CASSYQGDYEQYF. CDR3 nucleotide sequence: TGTGCCAGCAGTTATCAGGGGGACTACGAGCAGTACTTC.

CDR3 nucleotides: TGTGCCAGCAGTGAACCTAGGTTGGCCGCTTATAATTCACCCCTCCACTTT. Its translation: CASSEPRLAAYNSPLHF. The rearrangement uses TRBV6-1 and TRBJ1-6; D gene uncertain. Per the germline V gene, CDR1 is MNHNS and CDR2 is SASEGT. CDR3 length: 17 residues. The V gene lost 2 bases and the J gene lost 4 bases, with 15 bases spanning the gap.